The clone carrying this T cell receptor (beta chain) was detected many times. The target antigen is unknown. Trimming left V 9 bases short and J 0 bases short, with 17 bases between. CDR3 size: 15 residues. The germline V gene has CDR1 MNHNS and CDR2 SASEGT. The data originate from a study of CD8 T cells in ankylosing spondylitis. Study-wide points: Researchers report that disease-linked clones proved CD8+ and relatively rare in peripheral blood. One TCR beta motif, made up of about 8 highly homologous variants, appeared characteristic of ankylosing spondylitis blood.

Quantitative 5'-RACE with molecular barcodes was used to make the TCR beta libraries. TCRdb itself ran the 5' RACE reads through MiXCR, one entry per CDR3 protein. Of about 460,000 distinct CDR3 sequences detected, 5.3% appear once; the ten largest clones hold roughly 3.2%. This TCR derives from a male donor with ankylosing spondylitis. Sequences were obtained from blood, either unsorted or a sorted T cell fraction (not recorded which). This chain joins TRBV6-1 and TRBJ1-1, with D possibly matching TRBD1 (6 bases). CDR3 region: CASPKGVTMNTEAFF. The CDR3 DNA follows: TGTGCCAGTCCTAAGGGGGTTACGATGAACACTGAAGCTTTCTTT.